This TCR beta chain stems from a study of cytomegalovirus exposure and HLA in healthy donors. The study's findings and limits: Rarity marked most TCR sequences, yet some public TCRs occurred in many donors.

As concerns this clone: The antigen is undetermined.

There are 16 residues in the CDR3. With 4 bases clipped from V and 3 bases from J, the junction kept 5 bases outside the gene matches. CDR1 and CDR2 from the germline V gene are SGHRS and YFSETQ. Generated by immunoSEQ multiplex PCR, the TCRdb table keeps only in-frame clones and is missing some. The sample lists 150,000 to 200,000 clones, 70% to 90% occurring once. The receptor's source is a young woman in good health and CMV-seronegative. The sequenced material came from PBMCs. The V and J genes are TRBV5-1 and TRBJ2-2, with 11 bases identical to TRBD2. CDR3 region: CASSRGTSGYTGELFF. The CDR3 nucleotides read TGCGCCAGCAGCCGGGGGACTAGCGGATACACCGGGGAGCTGTTTTTT.